These 10 T cell receptor beta chains originate from one sample sequenced in a study of blood T cell repertoires in COVID-19. Only in-frame clones appear in the TCRdb table, and some are missing; sequencing was by immunoSEQ multiplex PCR. The table includes around 170,000 clones, roughly four fifths detected once. The specimen was peripheral blood. All receptors derive from a man younger than 40 with active or convalescent COVID-19.

This sequence joins TRBV2 and TRBJ2-1; D uncertain. Trimming pared 6 bases from V and 6 bases from J, leaving 15 bases between. Per the germline V gene, CDR1 is SNHLY and CDR2 is FYNNEI. This CDR3 comprises 14 residues. CDR3 sequence: CASSSLRSFNEQFF. The CDR3 coding sequence is TGTGCCAGCAGCTCCTTGCGTAGCTTCAATGAGCAGTTCTTC. The full variable domain, completed using reference TRBV2 and TRBJ2-1, is EPEVTQTPSHQVTQMGQEVILRCVPISNHLYFYWYRQILGQKVEFLVSFYNNEISEKSEIFDDQFSVERPDGSNFTLKIRSTKLEDSAMYFCASSSLRSFNEQFFGPGTRLTVL.

This clone was seen a few times. The chain is built from TRBV14 and TRBJ1-2; D is perhaps TRBD1 (6 bases). The CDR3 consists of 14 residues. The ends were cut back, 4 bases at V and 3 bases at J, with 12 bases in the middle. Germline V gives CDR1 SGHDN, CDR2 FVKESK. As DNA, the CDR3 is TGTGCCAGCAGCCCATCAGGGGCCCACTATGGCTACACCTTC. Protein: CASSPSGAHYGYTF.

V usage is TRBV27 and J usage is TRBJ2-2; 7 nucleotides match TRBD2. The V and J ends lost 1 base and 1 base, in that order; junction bases with no gene match: 0. Germline CDR1 reads MNHEY; CDR2 reads SMNVEV (reference sequence). The CDR3 extends over 15 amino acids. The CDR3 protein is CASSLWTRNTGELFF. CDR3 bases: TGTGCCAGCAGTTTATGGACTAGGAACACCGGGGAGCTGTTTTTT.

CDR3 in DNA: TGTGCCAGCAGCCCTGTAAAGGTGCCGGGCGAGCAGTACTTC. Translated: CASSPVKVPGEQYF. The rearrangement joins TRBV27 to TRBJ2-7; D is unclear. CDR3 length equals 14 residues. Deletions cut 6 bases from V and 6 bases from J, with 18 bases between. From germline, CDR1 is MNHEY and CDR2 SMNVEV (reference sequence).

The CDR3 region is CASSLGQGREQYF. CDR3 DNA: TGTGCCAGCAGCTTGGGACAGGGACGCGAGCAGTACTTC. The V call is TRBV6-5, the J call TRBJ2-7; TRBD1 agrees at 9 bases. The CDR3 is made up of 13 amino acids. The V gene's germline CDR1 is MNHEY and CDR2 SVGAGI. V lost 6 bases, J lost 6 bases, and 6 bases stayed unmatched.

The gene calls are TRBV6-2 or TRBV6-3 and TRBJ2-1; a weak D match, TRBD1 (5 bases). The V gene's germline CDR1 is MNHEY and CDR2 SVGEGT. V was pared by 2 bases and J by 8 bases, with 19 bases between. This CDR3 has 16 amino acids. In DNA, the CDR3 is TGTGCCAGCAGTTACCCCCTGGGGCCATCTTCGGATGAGCAGTTCTTC. It yields the protein CASSYPLGPSSDEQFF.

V gene TRBV18 combines with J gene TRBJ1-2; the D gene is possibly TRBD1 (5 bases). Trimming removed 0 bases from V and 6 bases from J, with 26 bases in between. CDR3 length equals 19 residues. The germline gives CDR1 KGHSH, CDR2 LQKENI. The CDR3 sequence: CASSPPTGYMAKALNGYTF. CDR3 DNA: TGTGCCAGCTCACCACCTACAGGATATATGGCCAAAGCCCTAAATGGCTACACCTTC.

The chain couples TRBV19 to TRBJ1-1; the match to TRBD1 covers 9 bases. Trimming took 8 bases from V and 11 from J; bases not matched to a gene: 9. This CDR3 contains 12 residues. The germline V gene has CDR1 LNHDA and CDR2 SQIVND (reference sequence). The CDR3 region is CASQTGGLNAFF. The CDR3, as DNA: TGTGCCAGTCAAACAGGGGGCCTGAACGCTTTCTTT.

The CDR3 nucleotides are TGTGCCTGGAGGGGAACGGGGACTAGTGAGCAGTACTTC. Translated, it gives CAWRGTGTSEQYF. The chain links TRBV30 to TRBJ2-7, with TRBD2 matching 8 bases. Germline CDR1 and CDR2: GTSNPN and SVGIG (reference sequence). Trimming took 3 bases from V and 7 from J; bases not matched to a gene: 8. This CDR3 spans 13 amino acids.

The rearrangement links TRBV28 to TRBJ1-1; 8 bases are a match to TRBD1. The germline V gene encodes CDR1 MDHEN and CDR2 SYDVKM. There are 14 residues in the CDR3. The V segment lost 3 bases and the J segment 11 bases; nucleotides outside the gene matches: 11. CDR3 in DNA: TGTGCCAGCAGTTTGTCTTCAGGGGGCGCGGGCGCTTTCTTT. Amino acids: CASSLSSGGAGAFF.